This TCR beta chain was observed in a study of T cell repertoires in cytomegalovirus infection. Study summary: It was the public TCR beta signatures that indicated both CMV infection and matching HLA type.

This clonotype occurred a few times. The antigen remains unidentified. One entry per CDR3 protein, called by TCRdb with MiXCR from the reads. This sample yields around 740,000 distinct CDR3 sequences, of which roughly a third are seen a single time; 2.8% belongs to the top ten. V was shortened by 6 bases and J by 8 bases, with 12 bases between the two germline ends. This CDR3 comprises 12 residues. Overall study results and limits: Totalled public TCR beta family frequency picked out people who carried CMV plus the relevant HLA.

This clonotype was obtained from a human donor in good health (CMV status not recorded). Some clones in this sample may be carry-over from other donors' samples. Specimen: PBMCs. The V gene is TRBV12-3 or TRBV12-4, the J gene TRBJ2-3; D assignment may be TRBD1 or TRBD2 (5 bases each). The CDR3 here is CASRNSGTTQYF. For the CDR3, the DNA is TGTGCCAGCAGGAACTCCGGGACTACGCAGTATTTT.